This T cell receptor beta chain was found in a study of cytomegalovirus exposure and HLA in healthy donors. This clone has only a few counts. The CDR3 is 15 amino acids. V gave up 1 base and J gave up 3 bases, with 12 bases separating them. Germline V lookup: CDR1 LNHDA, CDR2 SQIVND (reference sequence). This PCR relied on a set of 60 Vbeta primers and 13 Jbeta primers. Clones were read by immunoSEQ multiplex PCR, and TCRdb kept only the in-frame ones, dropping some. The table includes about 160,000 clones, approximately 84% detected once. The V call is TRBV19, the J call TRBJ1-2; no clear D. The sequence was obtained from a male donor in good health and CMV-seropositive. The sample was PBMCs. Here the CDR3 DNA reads TGTGCCAGTAGTATAGGTCCGGGGTCCCACTATGGCTACACCTTC. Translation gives CASSIGPGSHYGYTF.